This paragraph reports one T cell receptor (beta chain). The target antigen is unknown. This record comes from a study of vaccination and CD4 T cells after COVID-19. Findings and caveats of the study: The appearance of a median 86.3% of reactive clones in convalescent patients occurred only post-vaccination. From a median of about 20 to 40, SARS-CoV-2-reactive clonotypes increased, though not significantly.

CDR1 and CDR2 (germline): SEHNR, FQNEAQ (reference sequence). Trimming pared 3 bases from V and 4 bases from J, leaving 7 bases between. This CDR3 comprises 12 residues. TCRdb processed the PCR reads anew with MiXCR; each CDR3 protein has one entry. The sample holds about 18,000 distinct CDR3 sequences; approximately 65% are singletons and the top ten take approximately 1%. V and J are TRBV7-9 and TRBJ2-7, with D unresolved. The origin of this receptor is a human donor who had recovered from COVID-19. Sequencing used CD4+ T cells from blood, obtained before SARS-CoV-2 vaccination. CDR3 DNA sequence: TGTGCCAGCAGCTTCAACGTTTACGAGCAGTACTTC. Encoded protein: CASSFNVYEQYF.